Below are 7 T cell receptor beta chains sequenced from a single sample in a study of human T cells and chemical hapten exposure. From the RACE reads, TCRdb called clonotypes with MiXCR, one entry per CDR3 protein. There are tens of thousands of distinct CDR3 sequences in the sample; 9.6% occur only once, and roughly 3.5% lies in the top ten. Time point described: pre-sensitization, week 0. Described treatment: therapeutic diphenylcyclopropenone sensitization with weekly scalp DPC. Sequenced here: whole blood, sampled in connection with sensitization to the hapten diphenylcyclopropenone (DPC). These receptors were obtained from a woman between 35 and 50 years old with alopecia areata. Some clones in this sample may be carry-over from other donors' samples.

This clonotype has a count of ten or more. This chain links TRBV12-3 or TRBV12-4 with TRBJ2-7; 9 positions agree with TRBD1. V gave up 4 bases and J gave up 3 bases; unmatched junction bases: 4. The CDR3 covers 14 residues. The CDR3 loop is CASSSQGASYEQYF. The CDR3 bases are TGTGCCAGCAGTTCACAGGGGGCCAGCTACGAGCAGTACTTC.

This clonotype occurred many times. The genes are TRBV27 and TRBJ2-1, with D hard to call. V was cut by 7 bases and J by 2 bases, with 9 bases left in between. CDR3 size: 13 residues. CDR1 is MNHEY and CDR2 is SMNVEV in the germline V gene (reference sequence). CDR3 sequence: CASKGNPYNEQFF. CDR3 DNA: TGTGCCAGCAAAGGTAACCCCTACAATGAGCAGTTCTTC.

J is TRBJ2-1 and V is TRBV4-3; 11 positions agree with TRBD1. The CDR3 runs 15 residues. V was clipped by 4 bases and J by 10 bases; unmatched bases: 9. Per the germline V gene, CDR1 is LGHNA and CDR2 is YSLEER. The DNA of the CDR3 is TGCGCCAGCAGCCTAGGGACAGGGGGACGGGAGGAGCAGTTCTTC. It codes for CASSLGTGGREEQFF.

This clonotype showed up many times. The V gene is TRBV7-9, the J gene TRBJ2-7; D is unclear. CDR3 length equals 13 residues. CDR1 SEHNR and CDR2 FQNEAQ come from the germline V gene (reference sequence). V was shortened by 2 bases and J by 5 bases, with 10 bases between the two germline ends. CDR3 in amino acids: CASSLIYRNEQYF. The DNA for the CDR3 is TGTGCCAGCAGCTTAATCTATAGGAACGAGCAGTACTTC. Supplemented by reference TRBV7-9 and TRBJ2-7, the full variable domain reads DTGVSQNPRHKITKRGQNVTFRCDPISEHNRLYWYRQTLGQGPEFLTYFQNEAQLEKSRLLSDRFSAERPKGSFSTLEIQRTEQGDSAMYLCASSLIYRNEQYFGPGTRLTVT.

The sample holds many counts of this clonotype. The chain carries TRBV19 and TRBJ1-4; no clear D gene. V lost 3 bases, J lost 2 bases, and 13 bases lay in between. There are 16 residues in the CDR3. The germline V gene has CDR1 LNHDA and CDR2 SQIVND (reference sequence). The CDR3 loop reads CASSIRSLATNEKLFF. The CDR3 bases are TGTGCCAGTAGTATTCGCAGTTTGGCGACTAATGAAAAACTGTTTTTT. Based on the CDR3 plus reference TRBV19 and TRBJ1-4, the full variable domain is DGGITQSPKYLFRKEGQNVTLSCEQNLNHDAMYWYRQDPGQGLRLIYYSQIVNDFQKGDIAEGYSVSREKKESFPLTVTSAQKNPTAFYLCASSIRSLATNEKLFFGSGTQLSVL.

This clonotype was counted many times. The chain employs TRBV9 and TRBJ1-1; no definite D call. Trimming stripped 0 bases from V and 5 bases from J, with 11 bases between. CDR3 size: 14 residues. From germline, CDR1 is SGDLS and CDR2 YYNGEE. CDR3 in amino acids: CASSVGQAMTEAFF. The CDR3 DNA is TGTGCCAGCAGCGTAGGACAAGCTATGACTGAAGCTTTCTTT.

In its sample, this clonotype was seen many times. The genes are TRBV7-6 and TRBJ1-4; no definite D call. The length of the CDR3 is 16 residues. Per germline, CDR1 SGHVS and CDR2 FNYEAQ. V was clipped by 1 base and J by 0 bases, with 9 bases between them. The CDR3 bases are TGTGCCAGCAGCTTAGGCAGACTCACAACTAATGAAAAACTGTTTTTT. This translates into CASSLGRLTTNEKLFF.